The clone carrying this T cell receptor (beta chain) has more than one count but fewer than ten. TCRdb re-derived calls from the RT-PCR reads in MiXCR, one entry per CDR3 protein. The table lists some 960,000 distinct CDR3 sequences, over 15% of them singletons. There are 14 residues in the CDR3. From germline, CDR1 is DFQATT and CDR2 SNEGSKA (reference sequence). The J segment lost 2 bases and the V segment lost 3 bases, leaving 7 bases of the junction unmatched. These data are taken from a study of patients and donors after allogeneic stem cell transplantation. The specimen sequenced was blood, either unsorted or a sorted T cell fraction (not recorded which). The chain uses TRBV20-1 and TRBJ2-7, with TRBD2 identical over 7 bases. The source of this sequence is a human donor who was either an allogeneic HSCT recipient or a stem cell or donor lymphocyte infusion donor (not recorded which). It is not recorded whose cells these are; they may come from a transplant donor. This CDR3 reads CSASLSGMTYEQYF. In DNA form, the CDR3 reads TGCAGTGCTAGCCTCAGCGGGATGACCTACGAGCAGTACTTC.